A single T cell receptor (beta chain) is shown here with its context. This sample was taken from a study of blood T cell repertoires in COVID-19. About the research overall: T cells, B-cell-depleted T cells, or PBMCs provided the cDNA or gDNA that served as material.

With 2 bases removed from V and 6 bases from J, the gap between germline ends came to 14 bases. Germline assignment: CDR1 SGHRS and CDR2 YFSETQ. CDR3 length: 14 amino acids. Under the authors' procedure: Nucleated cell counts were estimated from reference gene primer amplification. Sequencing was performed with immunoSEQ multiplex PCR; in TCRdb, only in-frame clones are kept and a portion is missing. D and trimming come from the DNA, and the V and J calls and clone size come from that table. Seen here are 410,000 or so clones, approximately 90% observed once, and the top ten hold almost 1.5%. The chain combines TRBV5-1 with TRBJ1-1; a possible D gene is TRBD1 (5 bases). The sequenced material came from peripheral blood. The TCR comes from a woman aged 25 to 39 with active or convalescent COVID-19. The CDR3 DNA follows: TGCGCCAGCAGCTTTGGGCAGGGTTCTCCTGAAGCTTTCTTT. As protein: CASSFGQGSPEAFF.